This T cell receptor (beta chain) was recorded in a study of blood T cell repertoires in COVID-19. In the study overall: The origin of the acute and convalescent COVID-19 samples was the United States, Italy and Spain. PBMCs, B-cell-depleted T cells, or T cells were the source of the cDNA or gDNA that made up the material.

In the study's own analysis: How many nucleated cells were present was estimated from reference gene primer amplification. The protocol was immunoSEQ multiplex PCR, while the TCRdb copy is restricted to in-frame clones and leaves out a portion. That table is the source of V, J and clone size, and D and trimming were worked out from the DNA. The sample includes more than 200,000 clones, more than 70% seen only once; the top ten take 6.5% to 9%. V was cut by 3 bases and J by 3 bases, with 8 bases left in between. CDR1 and CDR2 (germline): ENHRY, SYGVKD. The CDR3 spans 13 residues. Participants had their cohort set by participant-reported clinical history.

Sequenced input: PBMCs or T cells enriched from blood (not recorded which). This receptor was taken from a woman aged 40 to 50 with acute COVID-19. The rearrangement uses TRBV10-3 and TRBJ1-2, with D unresolved. CDR3 sequence reads: CAISDGGYYGYTF. Here the CDR3 DNA reads TGTGCCATCAGTGATGGAGGGTACTATGGCTACACCTTC.